Below, 6 T cell receptor beta chains from the same sample are listed, as sequenced in a study of shared clonotypes between healthy human individuals. CD45RO-negative, CCR7-positively selected cells formed the naive CD8 fraction, excluding terminally differentiated effector memory CD45RA+ cells. Profiling relied on immunoSEQ multiplex PCR, and the TCRdb table lists in-frame clones only, not all of them. In the table there are some 2.1 million clones, about 95% of which are singletons. The sequencing input was naive CD8+ T cells sorted from blood. These receptors were collected from a young man in good health.

V is TRBV19 and J is TRBJ2-6; 9 bases are a match to TRBD1. The germline gives CDR1 LNHDA, CDR2 SQIVND (reference sequence). Losses at the gene ends were 6 bases for V and 0 bases for J; bases not matched to a gene: 12. The CDR3 is made up of 19 amino acids. The CDR3 DNA reads as TGTGCCAGTAGCCCCATATCCGGGACAGGGAGCTCTGGGGCCAACGTCCTGACTTTC. It translates to CASSPISGTGSSGANVLTF.

J is TRBJ2-7 and V is TRBV18, with 9 bases aligning to TRBD1. J gave up 1 base and V 3 bases, and 7 bases lay outside the gene matches. This CDR3 comprises 16 residues. The germline CDR1 and CDR2 sequences are KGHSH and LQKENI. CDR3 sequence reads: CASSPRGDRDSYEQYF. Here the CDR3 DNA reads TGTGCCAGCTCACCCCGGGGGGACAGGGATTCCTACGAGCAGTACTTC. Using reference TRBV18 and TRBJ2-7 for the parts outside the CDR3, the full variable domain is NAGVMQNPRHLVRRRGQEARLRCSPMKGHSHVYWYRQLPEEGLKFMVYLQKENIIDESGMPKERFSAEFPKEGPSILRIQQVVRGDSAAYFCASSPRGDRDSYEQYFGPGTRLTVT.

The chain uses TRBV13 and TRBJ2-2; tentatively, D is TRBD2 (5 bases). CDR1 and CDR2 from the germline V gene are PRHDT and FYEKMQ (reference sequence). V lost 6 bases to trimming and J lost 3 bases, with 11 bases between them. The CDR3 extends over 14 amino acids. The CDR3, as DNA: TGTGCCAGCAGACTAACTAGGGACACCGGGGAGCTGTTTTTT. Its protein product is CASRLTRDTGELFF.

The chain couples TRBV7-8 to TRBJ2-3; no clear D gene. The CDR3 covers 15 residues. Germline V gene data show CDR1 as SGHVS and CDR2 as FQNEAQ. The germline V and J ends were trimmed by 1 base and 4 bases, with 12 bases remaining between them. The CDR3: CASSLGLFLPDTQYF. DNA of the CDR3: TGTGCCAGCAGCTTAGGGTTATTCCTGCCAGATACGCAGTATTTT.

The chain is built from TRBV7-8 and TRBJ2-7; 12 nucleotides line up with TRBD2. The V and J ends lost 5 bases and 1 base, in that order; junction bases with no gene match: 6. The CDR3 consists of 16 residues. Germline CDR1 is SGHVS and CDR2 is FQNEAQ. CDR3 region: CASSQGLAGISYEQYF. CDR3 DNA sequence: TGTGCCAGCAGCCAAGGACTAGCGGGGATTTCCTACGAGCAGTACTTC.

This chain connects TRBV18 to TRBJ2-1, with a possible D match to TRBD2 (7 bases). V lost 3 bases to trimming and J lost 8 bases, with 14 bases between them. Germline CDR1 is KGHSH and CDR2 is LQKENI. CDR3 length equals 14 residues. The CDR3 region has the DNA TGTGCCAGCTCACCCCGTGCGGGGGCCGATGAGCAGTTCTTC. Translating gives CASSPRAGADEQFF.